Listed below are T cell receptor beta chains from one sample, sequenced in a study of beta chain features in type 1 diabetes. Here immunoSEQ multiplex PCR was the method, and the copy in TCRdb shows in-frame clones only, minus some. The data hold 130,000 to 150,000 clones, with less than 11% observed a single time. Input material: naive CD4+ T cells from blood. The receptors derive from a young man in good health. CDR3s include the opening cysteine and the closing phenylalanine or tryptophan. D genes are given only for firm matches. Part of the rows lack a size; the others show once, few, many or a class for expanded clones.

J gene: TRBJ1-2
D gene: .
clone size: few
V gene: TRBV6-1
CDR3 DNA: TGTGCCAGCAGCCCCGGGACAAACAACTATGGCTACACCTTC
CDR3 protein: CASSPGTNNYGYTF

J gene: TRBJ2-5
D gene: TRBD2
clone size: .
V gene: TRBV19
CDR3 DNA: TGTGCCAGTAGCCTCCTAAACAGCCGGGGAGGGGAGACCCAGTACTTC
CDR3 protein: CASSLLNSRGGETQYF

J gene: TRBJ1-2
D gene: .
clone size: .
V gene: TRBV7-2
CDR3 DNA: TGTGCCAGCAGCAACCCCAGTTATGGCTACACCTTC
CDR3 protein: CASSNPSYGYTF

J gene: TRBJ1-2
D gene: .
clone size: .
V gene: TRBV30
CDR3 DNA: TGTGCCTGGAGTCTTAGACAGAGCTATGGCTACACCTTC
CDR3 protein: CAWSLRQSYGYTF

J gene: TRBJ1-5
D gene: TRBD1
clone size: .
V gene: TRBV6-1
CDR3 DNA: TGTGCCAGCAGAGTACAGGGGAGCAATCAGCCCCAGCATTTT
CDR3 protein: CASRVQGSNQPQHF

J gene: TRBJ2-1
D gene: TRBD2
clone size: few
V gene: TRBV10-3
CDR3 DNA: TGTGTCACCTCAGGCGGGGGGGCGAATGAGCAGTTCTTC
CDR3 protein: CVTSGGGANEQFF

J gene: TRBJ2-2
D gene: .
clone size: .
V gene: TRBV27
CDR3 DNA: TGTGCCAGCAGTCCCTTTTCAAGGGGGGGGGCCGTCGGGGAGCTGTTTTTT
CDR3 protein: CASSPFSRGGAVGELFF

J gene: TRBJ2-3
D gene: .
clone size: few
V gene: TRBV10-3
CDR3 DNA: TGTGCCATCAGTGTAACTGACACAGATACGCAGTATTTT
CDR3 protein: CAISVTDTDTQYF

J gene: TRBJ1-5
D gene: TRBD1
clone size: once
V gene: TRBV5-1
CDR3 DNA: TGTGCCAGCAGCTTGAACAGGGGGGCTCAGCCCCAGCATTTT
CDR3 protein: CASSLNRGAQPQHF

J gene: TRBJ2-5
D gene: TRBD1
clone size: few
V gene: TRBV10-3
CDR3 DNA: TGTGCCATCAGTGAACAGACAGGGGCTCCGGGGGAGACCCAGTACTTC
CDR3 protein: CAISEQTGAPGETQYF

J gene: TRBJ1-6
D gene: TRBD1
clone size: .
V gene: TRBV2
CDR3 DNA: TGTGCCAGCAGCCCACAGGGGCCTCGGAATTCACCCCTCCACTTT
CDR3 protein: CASSPQGPRNSPLHF

J gene: TRBJ1-1
D gene: .
clone size: .
V gene: TRBV5-6
CDR3 DNA: TGTGCCAGCAGCGTTAAGACTACCATGAACACTGAAGCTTTCTTT
CDR3 protein: CASSVKTTMNTEAFF

J gene: TRBJ2-7
D gene: TRBD1
clone size: once
V gene: TRBV19
CDR3 DNA: TGTGCCAGTAGTATAAGGGGACAGGGGCGGCAGTACTTC
CDR3 protein: CASSIRGQGRQYF

J gene: TRBJ2-7
D gene: TRBD2
clone size: few
V gene: TRBV11-2
CDR3 DNA: TGTGCCAGCAGCTTTACCATCGGGGGGACTATGTACGAGCAGTACTTC
CDR3 protein: CASSFTIGGTMYEQYF

J gene: TRBJ2-4
D gene: .
clone size: .
V gene: TRBV4-1
CDR3 DNA: TGCGCCAGCAGCCAAGATCTCAGGGCCGCCAAAAACATTCAGTACTTC
CDR3 protein: CASSQDLRAAKNIQYF